This TCR beta chain was captured in a study of PD-1 blockade in classical Hodgkin lymphoma. V was pared by 4 bases and J by 8 bases, with 18 bases between. Per germline, CDR1 MNHNS and CDR2 SASEGT. CDR3 length: 15 amino acids. Time point noted: cycle 4 day 1 (C4D1), after more than five weeks of nivolumab. No patient escaped relapse after autologous stem cell transplantation, and brentuximab vedotin exposure varied. The data were produced by immunoSEQ multiplex PCR, yet TCRdb's version contains in-frame clones alone and is incomplete. The sample carries approximately 84,000 clones, approximately 83% recorded once.

Sequenced here: peripheral blood mononuclear cells (PBMCs), sampled before the fourth cycle of nivolumab. The source is a human donor with classical Hodgkin lymphoma. The V call is TRBV6-1, the J call TRBJ2-1; D might be TRBD1 or TRBD2, each matching 7 bases. CDR3 protein: CASSGQGGVIDEQFF. The DNA of the CDR3 is TGTGCCAGCAGTGGGCAGGGGGGGGTAATCGATGAGCAGTTCTTC.